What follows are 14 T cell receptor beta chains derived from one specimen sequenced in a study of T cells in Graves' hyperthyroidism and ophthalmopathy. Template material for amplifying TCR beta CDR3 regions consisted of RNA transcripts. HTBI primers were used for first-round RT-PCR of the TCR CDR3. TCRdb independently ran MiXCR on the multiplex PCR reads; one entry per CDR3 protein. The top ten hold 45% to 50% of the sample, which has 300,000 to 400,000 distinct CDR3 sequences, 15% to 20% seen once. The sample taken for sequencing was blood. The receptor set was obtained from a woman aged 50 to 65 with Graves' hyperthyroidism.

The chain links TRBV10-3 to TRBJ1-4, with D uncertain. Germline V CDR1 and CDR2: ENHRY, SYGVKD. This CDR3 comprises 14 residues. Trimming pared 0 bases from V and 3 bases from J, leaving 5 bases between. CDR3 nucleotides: TGTGCCATCAGTGAGTCTACAGCTAATGAAAAACTGTTTTTT. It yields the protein CAISESTANEKLFF.

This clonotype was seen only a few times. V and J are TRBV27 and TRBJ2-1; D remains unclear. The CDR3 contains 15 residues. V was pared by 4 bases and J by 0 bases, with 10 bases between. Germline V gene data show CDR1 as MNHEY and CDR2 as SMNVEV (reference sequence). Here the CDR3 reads CASSSVGSSYNEQFF. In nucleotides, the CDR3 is TGTGCCAGCAGTTCGGTGGGCTCCTCCTACAATGAGCAGTTCTTC.

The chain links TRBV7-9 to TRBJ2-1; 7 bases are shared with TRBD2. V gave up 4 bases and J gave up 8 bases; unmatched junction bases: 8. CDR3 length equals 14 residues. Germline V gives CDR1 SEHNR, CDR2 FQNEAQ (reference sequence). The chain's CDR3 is CASSSPRGSDEQFF. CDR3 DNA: TGTGCCAGCAGCTCCCCCCGCGGGAGCGATGAGCAGTTCTTC.

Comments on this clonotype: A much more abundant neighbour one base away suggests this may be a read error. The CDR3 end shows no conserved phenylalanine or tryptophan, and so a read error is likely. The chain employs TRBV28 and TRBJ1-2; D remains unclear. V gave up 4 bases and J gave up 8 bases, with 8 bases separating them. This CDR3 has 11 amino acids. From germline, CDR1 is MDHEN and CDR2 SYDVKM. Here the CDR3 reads CASSSREGYTL. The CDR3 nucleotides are TGTGCCAGCAGTTCGCGGGAAGGCTACACCCTC.

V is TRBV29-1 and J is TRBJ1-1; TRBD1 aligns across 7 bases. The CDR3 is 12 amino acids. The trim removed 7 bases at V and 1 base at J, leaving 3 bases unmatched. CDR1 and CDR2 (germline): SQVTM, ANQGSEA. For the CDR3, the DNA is TGCAGCGCCGGGACAGAGAACACTGAAGCTTTCTTT. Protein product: CSAGTENTEAFF.

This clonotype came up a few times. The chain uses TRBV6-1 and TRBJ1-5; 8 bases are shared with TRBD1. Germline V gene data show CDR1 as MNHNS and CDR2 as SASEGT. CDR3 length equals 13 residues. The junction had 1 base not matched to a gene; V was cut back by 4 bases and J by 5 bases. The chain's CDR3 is CASSGTGYQPQHF. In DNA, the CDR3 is TGTGCCAGCAGTGGGACAGGGTATCAGCCCCAGCATTTT.

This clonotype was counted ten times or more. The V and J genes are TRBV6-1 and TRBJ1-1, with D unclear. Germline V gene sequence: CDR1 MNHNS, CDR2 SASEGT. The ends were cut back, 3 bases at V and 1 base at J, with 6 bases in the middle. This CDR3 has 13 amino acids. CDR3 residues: CASSDEGNTEAFF. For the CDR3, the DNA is TGTGCCAGCAGTGACGAAGGGAACACTGAAGCTTTCTTT.

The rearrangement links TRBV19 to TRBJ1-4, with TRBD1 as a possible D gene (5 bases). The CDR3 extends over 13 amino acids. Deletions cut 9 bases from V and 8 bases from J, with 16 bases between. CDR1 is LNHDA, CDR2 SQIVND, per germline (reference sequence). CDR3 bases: TGTGCCAGCAGCGGGGCAGGGAGGGAAAAACTGTTTTTT. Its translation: CASSGAGREKLFF.

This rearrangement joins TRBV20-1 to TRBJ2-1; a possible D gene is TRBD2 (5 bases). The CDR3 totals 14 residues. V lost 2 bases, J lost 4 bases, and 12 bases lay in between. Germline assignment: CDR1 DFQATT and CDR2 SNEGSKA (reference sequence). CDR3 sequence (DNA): TGCAGTGCTAGATGGACCGGGATTTACAATGAGCAGTTCTTC. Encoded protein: CSARWTGIYNEQFF.

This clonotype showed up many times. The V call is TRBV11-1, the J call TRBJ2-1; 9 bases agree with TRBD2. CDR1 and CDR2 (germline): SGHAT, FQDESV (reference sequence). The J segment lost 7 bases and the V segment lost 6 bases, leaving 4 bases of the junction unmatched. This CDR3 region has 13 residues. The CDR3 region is CASRVAGDNEQFF. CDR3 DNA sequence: TGTGCCAGCAGGGTAGCGGGGGATAATGAGCAGTTCTTC.

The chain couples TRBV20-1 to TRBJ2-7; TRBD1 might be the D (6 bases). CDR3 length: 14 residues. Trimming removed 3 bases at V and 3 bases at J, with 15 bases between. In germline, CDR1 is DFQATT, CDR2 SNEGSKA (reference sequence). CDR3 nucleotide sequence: TGCAGTGCTAGCCCAAGAGGGGGTGACTACGAGCAGTACGTC. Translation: CSASPRGGDYEQYV.

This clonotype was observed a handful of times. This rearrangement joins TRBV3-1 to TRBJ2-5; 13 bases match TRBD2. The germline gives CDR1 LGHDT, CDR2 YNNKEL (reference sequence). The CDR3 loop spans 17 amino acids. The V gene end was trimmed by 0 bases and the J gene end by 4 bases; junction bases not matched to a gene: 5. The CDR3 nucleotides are TGTGCCAGCAGCCAAGATGTACTAGCGGGGGGGAGAGAGACCCAGTACTTC. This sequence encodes CASSQDVLAGGRETQYF.

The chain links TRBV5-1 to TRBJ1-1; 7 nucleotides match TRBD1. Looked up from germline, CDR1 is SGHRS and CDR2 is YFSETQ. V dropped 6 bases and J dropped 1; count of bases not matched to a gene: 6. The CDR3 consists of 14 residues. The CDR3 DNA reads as TGCGCCAGCACCTCGGGACAGCCGAACACTGAAGCTTTCTTT. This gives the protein CASTSGQPNTEAFF.

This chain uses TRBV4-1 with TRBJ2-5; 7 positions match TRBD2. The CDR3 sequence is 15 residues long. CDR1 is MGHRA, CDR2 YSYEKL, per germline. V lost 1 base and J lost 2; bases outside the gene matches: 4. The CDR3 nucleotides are TGCGCCAGCAGCCAAGGAACTAGCGTACAAGAGACCCAGTACTTC. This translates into CASSQGTSVQETQYF.